Listed below are T cell receptor beta chains from one sample, sequenced in a study of cytomegalovirus exposure and HLA in healthy donors. Method: immunoSEQ multiplex PCR; TCRdb's copy keeps in-frame clones and lacks some. The table shows 200,000 to 250,000 clones, with approximately 84% occurring only once. The sample was PBMCs. Source of these receptors: a man aged 18 to 30 in good health and CMV-seropositive. Both conserved end residues are part of each CDR3. The D gene is left open where the match is weak. Size is stated for part of the rows, as once, few or many counts, or as a class when the clone is expanded.

j_gene	v_gene	len	abundance	d_gene	CDR3nt	CDR3aa
TRBJ2-1	TRBV6-5	16	NA	TRBD2	TGTGCCAGCAGTTACTACGGACTAGCGGGGAACAATGAGCAGTTCTTC	CASSYYGLAGNNEQFF
TRBJ2-7	TRBV7-8	14	NA	TRBD2	TGTGCCAGCAGCAGACTAGCGGGAAGTGTCAAGCAGTACTTC	CASSRLAGSVKQYF
TRBJ1-2	TRBV20-1	9	few	NA	TGCAGTGTAGCGCATGGCTACACCTTC	CSVAHGYTF
TRBJ2-3	TRBV5-1	15	NA	TRBD2	TGCGCCAGCAGCGTTAGAACTAGCGGGAGTGATACGCAGTATTTT	CASSVRTSGSDTQYF
TRBJ2-2	TRBV13	15	NA	TRBD1	TGTGCCAGCAGTTTGACAGGGGAGCACACCGGGGAGCTGTTTTTT	CASSLTGEHTGELFF
TRBJ1-5	TRBV19	16	few	NA	TGTGCCAGTAGTATATCAGGAGTCTATAGCAATCAGCCCCAGCATTTT	CASSISGVYSNQPQHF
TRBJ1-2	TRBV10-3	14	NA	TRBD1	TGTGCCATCAGTGAGGGGGACAGCTCCTATGGCTACACCTTC	CAISEGDSSYGYTF
TRBJ2-1	TRBV7-2	13	NA	NA	TGTGCCAGCAGCTCCACTAGTGCGGGTGAGCAGTTCTTC	CASSSTSAGEQFF
TRBJ1-2	TRBV6-5	13	NA	NA	TGTGCCAGCAGTTACTCGAGGGGTCATGGCTACACCTTC	CASSYSRGHGYTF
TRBJ1-1	TRBV4-1	16	NA	NA	TGCGCCAGCAGCCAAGCGAGGATTGTTGCGGGCACTGAAGCTTTCTTT	CASSQARIVAGTEAFF
TRBJ2-7	TRBV6-5	15	NA	NA	TGTGCCAGCAGTCCCGGACACTACCTCTCCTACGAGCAGTACTTC	CASSPGHYLSYEQYF
TRBJ2-1	TRBV2	15	NA	NA	TGTGCCAGCAGTGAATTTTCCCGGGTCGCCGATGAGCAGTTCTTC	CASSEFSRVADEQFF
TRBJ2-1	TRBV4-2	15	NA	NA	TGTGCCAGCAGTTCCCGCGGGTCTAGCTACAATGAGCAGTTCTTC	CASSSRGSSYNEQFF
TRBJ2-3	TRBV6-1	14	NA	NA	TGTGCCAGCATTCTAGCGTATCCCACAGATACGCAGTATTTT	CASILAYPTDTQYF
TRBJ1-3	TRBV7-9	15	few	TRBD1	TGTGCCAGCAGCCCTTCAGGGGGGCTAGGAAACACCATATATTTT	CASSPSGGLGNTIYF
TRBJ2-1	TRBV18	15	NA	TRBD1	TGTGCCAGCTCATCGGGACAGTCGCCGGACAATGAGCAGTTCTTC	CASSSGQSPDNEQFF
TRBJ2-6	TRBV7-6	17	NA	NA	TGTGCCAGCAGCCCAACATTCACGGTTTCTGGGGCCAACGTCCTGACTTTC	CASSPTFTVSGANVLTF
TRBJ2-7	TRBV5-5	14	NA	NA	TGTGCCAGCAGCCCTGGAGGCTGGCGGCGCGAGCAGTACTTC	CASSPGGWRREQYF
TRBJ2-1	TRBV11-1	17	NA	NA	TGTGCCAGCAGCTTAGCGCTGGGGGATTCATCCTACAATGAGCAGTTCTTC	CASSLALGDSSYNEQFF
TRBJ2-1	TRBV15	14	NA	TRBD2	TGTGCCACCTCCTCCGGGACTAGCGGGATTAAGCAGTTCTTC	CATSSGTSGIKQFF
TRBJ2-7	TRBV5-6	16	NA	TRBD2	TGTGCCAGCAGCTTGCCGGGCGGACTAGGAGGTGCCGAGCAGTACTTC	CASSLPGGLGGAEQYF
TRBJ1-1	TRBV19	14	few	NA	TGTGCCAGTAGTATCACGGGACTGAACACTGAAGCTTTCTTT	CASSITGLNTEAFF
TRBJ2-5	TRBV2	10	once	NA	TGTGCCAGCAGTGAAGGGACCCAGTACTTC	CASSEGTQYF
TRBJ2-7	TRBV27	15	NA	TRBD1	TGTGCCAGCAGTACATCCGGGACAGGGGGCTACGAGCAGTACTTC	CASSTSGTGGYEQYF
TRBJ2-1	TRBV29-1	14	NA	TRBD2	TGCAGCGCCCGTAGCGGGACCTACTACAATGAGCAGTTCTTC	CSARSGTYYNEQFF
TRBJ2-1	TRBV29-1	19	once	TRBD2	TGCAGCGCCTTAGGACTAGCGGGAGGGTCGTCGGACTCCTACAATGAGCAGTTCTTC	CSALGLAGGSSDSYNEQFF
TRBJ1-1	TRBV30	12	NA	NA	TGTGCCTGGAGTGAGACGTGGACTGAAGCTTTCTTT	CAWSETWTEAFF
TRBJ2-2	TRBV7-8	14	NA	NA	TGTGCCAGCAGCCCCGTCGACCCTACCGGGGAGCTGTTTTTT	CASSPVDPTGELFF
TRBJ2-7	TRBV18	14	NA	TRBD2	TGTGCCAGCTCACCACCGGGGAGGGCTAGCGAGCAGTACTTC	CASSPPGRASEQYF
TRBJ1-4	TRBV2	14	NA	TRBD1	TGTGCCAGCCGACAGGGGAGCACTAATGAAAAACTGTTTTTT	CASRQGSTNEKLFF
TRBJ1-2	TRBV27	14	NA	TRBD1	TGTGCCAGCAGGAGTCGGACAGGAAACTATGGCTACACCTTC	CASRSRTGNYGYTF
TRBJ2-7	TRBV11-2	12	NA	NA	TGTGCCAGCAGCCCATCCTTCTACGAGCAGTACTTC	CASSPSFYEQYF
TRBJ1-2	TRBV27	15	NA	NA	TGTGCCAGCAGCCGAACAGGAGGTGGGTTCTATGGCTACACCTTC	CASSRTGGGFYGYTF
TRBJ2-1	TRBV30	13	NA	NA	TGTGCCTGGAAGACGGGGAGTTCTGATGAGCAGTTCTTC	CAWKTGSSDEQFF
TRBJ2-5	TRBV27	15	NA	NA	TGTGCCAGCAGTTTATCCCCAGACAGACAAGAGACCCAGTACTTC	CASSLSPDRQETQYF
TRBJ2-1	TRBV6-1	13	NA	TRBD2	TGTGCCAGCAGGGAGACTAGCGGCAATGAGCAGTTCTTC	CASRETSGNEQFF
TRBJ2-7	TRBV28	18	NA	TRBD2	TGTGCCAGCAGTTCGCCCTGGACTAGCGGGAGGACTACCTACGAGCAGTACTTC	CASSSPWTSGRTTYEQYF
TRBJ2-7	TRBV5-1	15	NA	NA	TGCGCCAGCAGCTTGGGTACTAGTGAGTGGTACGAGCAGTACTTC	CASSLGTSEWYEQYF
TRBJ2-7	TRBV5-1	15	NA	NA	TGCGCCAGCAGTCCGCAGGGGGGGTCGGACTACGAGCAGTACTTC	CASSPQGGSDYEQYF
TRBJ2-5	TRBV21-1	13	once	NA	TGTGCCAGCAGCAAAGCGCAAAAAGAGACCCAGTACTTC	CASSKAQKETQYF
TRBJ1-5	TRBV6-1	13	NA	TRBD1	TGTGCCAGCAGTGCGACAGGGAATCAGCCCCAGCATTTT	CASSATGNQPQHF
TRBJ2-2	TRBV6-5	15	NA	TRBD2	TGTGCCAGCTCCGGGACTAGCAGGACCACCGGGGAGCTGTTTTTT	CASSGTSRTTGELFF
TRBJ2-5	TRBV19	17	NA	TRBD2	TGTGCCAGTTCCCCGATAAAAGCGGGAGGGCGGATAGAGACCCAGTACTTC	CASSPIKAGGRIETQYF
TRBJ1-2	TRBV11-2	17	NA	NA	TGTGCCAGCAGCCCGAGGGTGATGGGGGGCGCCGCCTATGGCTACACCTTC	CASSPRVMGGAAYGYTF
TRBJ1-4	TRBV7-9	14	NA	NA	TGTGCCAGCAGCTTTAGGGGAGAGAGGGAAAAACTGTTTTTT	CASSFRGEREKLFF
TRBJ2-7	TRBV7-3	14	NA	NA	TGTGCCAGCAGCTTAACGGGGTACAGTAGCGAGCAGTACTTC	CASSLTGYSSEQYF
TRBJ1-1	TRBV9	13	NA	NA	TGTGCCAGCAGCACCAACGTAAGGGATGAAGCTTTCTTT	CASSTNVRDEAFF
TRBJ2-3	TRBV19	16	NA	TRBD2	TGTGCCAGTAGTAACTGGACTAGCGGGGTCACAGATACGCAGTATTTT	CASSNWTSGVTDTQYF
TRBJ1-2	TRBV11-2	13	few	NA	TGTGCCAGCAGCATAGGGAGGGACTATGGCTACACCTTC	CASSIGRDYGYTF
TRBJ1-1	TRBV15	15	NA	NA	TGTGCCACCAGCAGAGATAGTGCGCCCAACACTGAAGCTTTCTTT	CATSRDSAPNTEAFF
TRBJ2-1	TRBV4-3	15	NA	NA	TGCGCCAGCAGGCGGACTCTCGCGGACTACAATGAGCAGTTCTTC	CASRRTLADYNEQFF
TRBJ2-2	TRBV7-8	13	NA	NA	TGTGCCAGCACCACAACGAACACCGGGGAGCTGTTTTTT	CASTTTNTGELFF
TRBJ2-7	TRBV6-5	13	NA	TRBD2	TGTGCCAGCAGACTAGCGGGAGGCCCTCGGGAGTACTTC	CASRLAGGPREYF
TRBJ1-3	TRBV5-6	16	NA	NA	TGTGCCAGCAACGACGTAGGACGGGGAGATGGAAACACCATATATTTT	CASNDVGRGDGNTIYF
TRBJ2-7	TRBV28	13	NA	NA	TGTGCCAGCACCCCCCCTAGTTCCTACGAGCAGTACTTC	CASTPPSSYEQYF
TRBJ2-2	TRBV5-1	16	NA	TRBD1	TGCGCCAGCAGCTCCGGGACAGGGGGCATGGCCGGGGAGCTGTTTTTT	CASSSGTGGMAGELFF
TRBJ1-2	TRBV28	15	few	TRBD1	TGTGCCAGCAGCCCTGCCGGGACAGGGATGTTTGGCTACACCTTC	CASSPAGTGMFGYTF
TRBJ2-3	TRBV4-1	17	NA	TRBD2	TGCGCCAGCAGCCAAGATACTAGCGGGGGGCACACAGATACGCAGTATTTT	CASSQDTSGGHTDTQYF
TRBJ1-1	TRBV6-1	14	NA	NA	TGTGCCAGCTGGAATTCCCAGGTTCACACTGAAGCTTTCTTT	CASWNSQVHTEAFF